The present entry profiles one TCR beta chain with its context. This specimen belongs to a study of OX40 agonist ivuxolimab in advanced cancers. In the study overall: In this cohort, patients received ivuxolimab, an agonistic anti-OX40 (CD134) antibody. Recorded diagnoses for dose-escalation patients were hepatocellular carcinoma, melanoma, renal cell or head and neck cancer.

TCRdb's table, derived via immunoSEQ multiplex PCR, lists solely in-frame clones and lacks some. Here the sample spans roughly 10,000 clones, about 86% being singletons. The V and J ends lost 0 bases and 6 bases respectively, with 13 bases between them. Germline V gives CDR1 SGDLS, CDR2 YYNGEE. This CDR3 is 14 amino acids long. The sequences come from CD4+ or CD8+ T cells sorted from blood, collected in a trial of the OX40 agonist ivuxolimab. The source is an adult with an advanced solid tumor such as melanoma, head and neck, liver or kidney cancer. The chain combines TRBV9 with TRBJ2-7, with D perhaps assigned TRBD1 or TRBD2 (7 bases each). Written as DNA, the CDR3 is TGTGCCAGCAGCGTAGGGGGAGGGGGCGCCGAGCAGTACTTC. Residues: CASSVGGGGAEQYF.